This is a list of T cell receptor beta chains from one sample in a study of blood T cell repertoires in COVID-19. TCRdb's copy holds only in-frame clones and misses some; the assay was immunoSEQ multiplex PCR. The sample shows approximately 180,000 clones, approximately 85% of them seen only once. The specimen was peripheral blood. Source of these receptors: an elderly woman with acute or convalescent COVID-19. Both conserved end residues are part of each CDR3. A D gene is named only where the DNA matches it firmly. Not every row has a clone size; where given, it reads once, few, many or a size class.

once	TRBD1	TRBV9	TRBJ2-3	TGTGCCAGCAGCCTCGGTCCTCAGGGGGCGCAGGGATCGACGCAGTATTTT	CASSLGPQGAQGSTQYF
-	-	TRBV15	TRBJ2-3	TGTGCCACCAGCAGAGATCATCAAGGGACTGAGTATTTT	CATSRDHQGTEYF
once	TRBD2	TRBV7-2	TRBJ2-1	TGTGCCAGCAGCCCTGGGACTAGCGGGAGTAGGAAGCAGTTCTTC	CASSPGTSGSRKQFF
-	TRBD1	TRBV7-7	TRBJ2-7	TGTGCCAGCAGCTTAGGGCAGGGGGCCTACGAGCAGTACTTC	CASSLGQGAYEQYF
-	-	TRBV7-2	TRBJ1-2	TGTGCCAGCAGCTTAGTAGGCGGCAGGGGAGCCCGCTTGGAGGGCTACACCTTC	CASSLVGGRGARLEGYTF
-	-	TRBV9	TRBJ2-5	TGTGCCAGCAGCGGAGACACGTACCAAGAGACCCAGTACTTC	CASSGDTYQETQYF
-	TRBD2	TRBV7-8	TRBJ2-7	TGTGCCAGCAGCTTAGCTGGACTAGCGGGCCGAATGCTCTTC	CASSLAGLAGRMLF
-	TRBD2	TRBV24-1	TRBJ2-1	TGTGCCACCAGTGACGCACTAGCGGAAGGCAATGAGCAGTTCTTC	CATSDALAEGNEQFF
-	TRBD1	TRBV5-1	TRBJ1-1	TGCGCCAGCAGCCCCGGACAGGTACGGGTCACTGAAGCTTTCTTT	CASSPGQVRVTEAFF
-	-	TRBV2	TRBJ2-5	TGTGCCAGCAGTGAATGGCGGGGGCTAGGAGAGACCCAGTACTTC	CASSEWRGLGETQYF
-	TRBD2	TRBV6-4	TRBJ2-1	TGTGCCAGCAGTGTACTAGCGGGGGACAATGAGCAGTTCTTC	CASSVLAGDNEQFF
-	TRBD2	TRBV7-2	TRBJ2-3	TGTGCCAGCAGCCTTAGCGGGGGCCGTTCGGATACGCAGTATTTT	CASSLSGGRSDTQYF
-	TRBD1	TRBV27	TRBJ1-1	TGTGCCAGCAGTCCTAATGGAGGGGGCCCCCGCACTTTCTTT	CASSPNGGGPRTFF
-	TRBD2	TRBV7-3	TRBJ2-3	TGTGCCAGCAGCTTAACGGCACTAGCGGGAGGTTACTCAGATACGCAGTATTTT	CASSLTALAGGYSDTQYF
-	-	TRBV12-3/TRBV12-4	TRBJ1-5	TGTGCCAGCAGTTTAGGAGCTAGTCAGCCCCAGCATTTT	CASSLGASQPQHF
-	TRBD1	TRBV5-1	TRBJ2-7	TGCGCCAGCAGCTCCGACCCTCGGACAGGGAGCTCCTACGAGCAGTACTTC	CASSSDPRTGSSYEQYF
-	TRBD1	TRBV19	TRBJ1-1	TGTGCCAGTTGCCGACAGGGAAGGGACACTGAAGCTTTCTTT	CASCRQGRDTEAFF
few	-	TRBV6-5	TRBJ1-1	TGTGCCAGCAAGGGGCCAGCCGCGGCTTTCTTT	CASKGPAAAFF
once	-	TRBV7-2	TRBJ1-4	TGTGCCAGCAGCCCAACGACTGTCAATGAAAAACTGTTTTTT	CASSPTTVNEKLFF
once	-	TRBV12-3/TRBV12-4	TRBJ2-1	TGTGCCAGCAGTCCAACCGGAGTAGAGCAGTTCTTC	CASSPTGVEQFF
-	TRBD2	TRBV29-1	TRBJ2-3	TGCAGCGTTGGGAGGTTAGCGGGGATGCCAGATACGCAGTATTTT	CSVGRLAGMPDTQYF
-	TRBD2	TRBV7-2	TRBJ2-3	TGTGCCAGCAGCTTAGCGATTTTGGCGGGAGGGCCCTCTCGCACAGATACGCAGTATTTT	CASSLAILAGGPSRTDTQYF
once	-	TRBV21-1	TRBJ1-5	TGTGCCAGCAGCCCTAGGGGGGGCGAGGTTAGTCAGCCCCAGCATTTT	CASSPRGGEVSQPQHF